The TCR beta chain described here comes from a study of human thymus T cells (dated by TCRdb to the early 2020s). Study-wide context: The study described the TCR alpha and beta repertoires in about eight infant thymus samples and a few matching peripheral blood samples. The cohort included several male and a couple of female infants, with donor ages spanning 7 to 244 days. Findings and caveats that apply to the study as a whole: Highly overlapping thymic TCR repertoires among unrelated individuals were reported in the related research. On average, thymus samples gave 800,000 or so unique TCRB clonotypes, whereas blood samples gave about 84,000. V and J gene segment usage appeared biased in both thymic and peripheral blood repertoires.

About this clone itself: What this receptor recognizes is not known. Per-nucleotide qualities are absent, and no much larger clonotype sits a single base away.

The immunoSEQ multiplex PCR assay was used to amplify the TCRB and TCRAD loci from a standardized amount of quality-controlled genomic DNA. Amplicons spanned the V(D)J region at a length sufficient to cover the CDR3 and identify V and J genes. The commercial immunoSEQ service was used to sequence amplicons on an Illumina platform. In the authors' own workflow: Primer bias and sequencing errors were corrected using previously described methods, and TCRAD and TCRB definitions followed the IMGT database. Repertoires were analysed with immunoSEQ Analyzer 3.0 and VDJTools, covering basic statistics, V/J segment usage, diversity estimates, rarefaction and pairwise overlap. Diversity was estimated with Chao1, ChaoE, Efron-Thisted, Shannon and inverse Simpson indices, and also on datasets down-sampled to the smallest sample. Repertoire overlap was assessed by strict matching of CDR3 nucleotide sequence, V gene and J gene, and clustering was done by Jaccard-based multidimensional scaling. TCRdb's version of the immuneACCESS table is confined to in-frame rearrangements and falls short of the full clone set. An unresolved V gene accounts for under half of the shortfall where checked; the remainder is of unknown origin. The D gene and trimming were derived from the DNA, and the V and J assignments and clone size from that table. This sample holds about 78,000 clones; just over 95% were observed only once. 0.025% to 0.04% of the sample belongs to the ten largest clones.

Between the V and J ends, shortened by 0 bases and 6 bases respectively, the junction contains 10 bases. The CDR3 has 14 amino acids, counting the end cysteine and phenylalanine. Only the CDR3 DNA is retained, 42 bases long and in frame from the first base. For CDR1 and CDR2, the germline V gene lists SGDLS and YYNGEE. Thymus tissue was collected as surgical resects that were removed during corrective cardiac surgery. The donors were immunologically healthy infants in Finland who had open corrective cardiac surgery for congenital heart defects. Thymocytes were freed from the tissue by mechanical means and kept at -70 degrees C as pellets of roughly 9-30 million cells. A QIAsymphony instrument was used to extract genomic DNA from frozen cell pellets.

The rearranged segments are TRBV9 and TRBJ2-1, with the identity of the D gene unclear. This TCR was sampled from a boy under two years old with a congenital heart defect but otherwise immunologically healthy. Sequencing was carried out using thymus tissue. Read as DNA, the sequence is TGTGCCAGCAGCGTAGGGTCAGGCTCCAATGAGCAGTTCTTC. Its amino acids are CASSVGSGSNEQFF.